The entry below describes one T cell receptor beta chain. Its matching antigen is unknown. This specimen belongs to a study of cytomegalovirus exposure and HLA in healthy donors. The primer mix had 60 Vbeta and 13 Jbeta primers. Sequencing was performed with immunoSEQ multiplex PCR; in TCRdb, only in-frame clones are kept and a portion is missing. The repertoire holds 180,000 or so clones, with 60% to 85% as singletons. The CDR3 extends over 14 amino acids. Per the germline V gene, CDR1 is LNHDA and CDR2 is SQIVND (reference sequence). V was pared by 5 bases and J by 9 bases, with 5 bases of the junction left unmatched. General observations from the study: According to an earlier analysis, most TCR beta V segments yielded productive rearrangements about 87% or about 30% of the time. The later analysis indicated that the majority of CMV-associated TCR beta chains appeared HLA-restricted. Reports indicated that the classifier achieved high specificity and sensitivity in diagnosing cytomegalovirus status.

The sequence was collected from a female donor in good health and CMV-seronegative. What was sequenced was PBMCs. The chain joins TRBV19 to TRBJ2-6, with 9 bases aligning to TRBD1. The CDR3, as DNA: TGTGCCAGTAGTGCCGGGACAGGGCTCAACGTCCTGACTTTC. Amino acid sequence: CASSAGTGLNVLTF.